This T cell receptor (beta chain) was captured by sequencing in a study of shared clonotypes between healthy human individuals. Study-level information: Each donor contributed plates that comprised three CD4 naive, three CD4 memory, two CD8 naive and one CD8 memory.

The CDR3 is made up of 14 amino acids. Per the germline V gene, CDR1 is MDHEN and CDR2 is SYDVKM. Only in-frame clones appear in the TCRdb table, and some are missing; sequencing was by immunoSEQ multiplex PCR. The sample contains roughly 2 million clones, about 95% of which appear only once. Positive CCR7 selection of CD45RO-negative cells yielded the naive CD8 cells, and terminally differentiated effector memory CD45RA+ cells were excluded. The sample was naive CD8+ T cells sorted from blood. The receptor comes from a man younger than 30 in good health. The V and J genes are TRBV28 and TRBJ2-5; a weak D match, TRBD2 (6 bases). CDR3 sequence reads: CASGPPGGRETQYF. CDR3 nucleotides: TGTGCATCCGGCCCCCCCGGGGGAAGGGAGACCCAGTACTTC.